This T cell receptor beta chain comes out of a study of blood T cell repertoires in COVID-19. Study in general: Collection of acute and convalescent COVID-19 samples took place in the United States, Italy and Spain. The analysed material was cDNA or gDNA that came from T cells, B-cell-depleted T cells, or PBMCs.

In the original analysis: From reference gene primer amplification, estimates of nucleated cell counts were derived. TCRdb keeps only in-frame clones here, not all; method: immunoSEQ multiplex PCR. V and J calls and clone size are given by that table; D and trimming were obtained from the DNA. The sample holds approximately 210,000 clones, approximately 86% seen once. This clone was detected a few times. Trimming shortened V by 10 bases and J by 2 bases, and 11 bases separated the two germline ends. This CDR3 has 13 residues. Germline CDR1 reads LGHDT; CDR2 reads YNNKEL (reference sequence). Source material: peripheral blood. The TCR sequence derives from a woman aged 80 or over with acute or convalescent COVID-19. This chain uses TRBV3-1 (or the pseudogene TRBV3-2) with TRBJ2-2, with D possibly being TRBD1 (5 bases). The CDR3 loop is CATKGSNTGELFF. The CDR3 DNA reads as TGTGCCACAAAGGGGTCAAACACCGGGGAGCTGTTTTTT.